The following is a T cell receptor beta chain sequence with its context. The entry originates in a study of control samples from healthy donors and cancer patients. Clones were read by immunoSEQ multiplex PCR, and TCRdb kept only the in-frame ones, dropping some. The sample has tens of thousands of clones, roughly nine tenths seen once. The TCR was taken from a man in his forties or fifties with colorectal cancer. Material for sequencing was PBMCs.

The CDR3 region is CASSLAPAKNIQYF. CDR3 DNA: TGTGCCAGCAGCTTAGCCCCAGCCAAAAACATTCAGTACTTC. The rearrangement links TRBV7-2 to TRBJ2-4; D gene ambiguous. The CDR3 has 14 amino acids. V dropped 0 bases and J dropped 0 bases, with 3 bases sitting between them. Germline CDR1 reads SGHTA; CDR2 reads FQGNSA.